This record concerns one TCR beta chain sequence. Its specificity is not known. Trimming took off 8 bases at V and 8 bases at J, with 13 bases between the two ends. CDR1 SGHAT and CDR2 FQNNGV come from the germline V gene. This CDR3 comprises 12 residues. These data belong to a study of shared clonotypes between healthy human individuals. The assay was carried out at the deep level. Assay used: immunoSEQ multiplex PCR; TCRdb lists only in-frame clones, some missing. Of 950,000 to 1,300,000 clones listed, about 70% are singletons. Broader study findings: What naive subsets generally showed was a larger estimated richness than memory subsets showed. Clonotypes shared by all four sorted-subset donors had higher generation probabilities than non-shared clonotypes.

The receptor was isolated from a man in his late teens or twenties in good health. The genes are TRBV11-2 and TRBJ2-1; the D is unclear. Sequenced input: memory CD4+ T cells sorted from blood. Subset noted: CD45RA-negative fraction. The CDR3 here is CASCPSLDEQFF. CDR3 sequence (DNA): TGTGCCAGCTGCCCCAGCCTCGATGAGCAGTTCTTC.